This T cell receptor beta chain was found in a study of cytotoxic CD8 clonotypes in ibrutinib-treated CLL (dated by TCRdb to the early 2020s). Looking at the study overall: The cohort had about a dozen relapsed/refractory and 15 treatment-naive patients; some 17 were IGHV unmutated. Partial responses were observed in approximately 24 patients and complete responses in 2; after a median follow-up of around 68 months, remission was maintained in 15 or so patients and progression was observed in 12. Samples at response were collected after a median of 12 months of treatment, with a range of roughly 6 to 40 months. On average, each sample yielded approximately 250,000 productive templates and tens of thousands of productive rearrangements. Of the 85 to 90 participants in the trial, approximately 26 had longitudinal samples available. Cryopreserved peripheral blood mononuclear cells were obtained before treatment, at response, and at either sustained remission or disease progression. All remission and progressive disease samples were collected while patients were still receiving ibrutinib.

From its cysteine to its phenylalanine, the CDR3 spans 12 amino acids. Kept here is only the CDR3 DNA, which spans 36 bases and is read in frame from base 1. The trim is 5 bases for V and 3 bases for J, with a gap of 7 bases between the germline ends. The germline V gene yields SGHTA for CDR1 and FQGNSA for CDR2. According to the study, the label for this sample's time point signals: approximately 2 years on ibrutinib. For TCR beta library preparation, 1.5 to 2 micrograms of genomic DNA were extracted from the cryopreserved PBMCs. Longitudinal blood samples from CLL patients on ibrutinib monotherapy were analyzed using high-throughput TCR beta sequencing. The patients were enrolled in a single-center, open-label phase 2 trial of ibrutinib monotherapy. Overall study outcomes, separate from this receptor: An increase in clonality was observed at ibrutinib response, with clonality remaining stable during sustained remission and falling back toward baseline at progression. Public clonotypes were rare and either shrank or stayed stable during treatment, and the rise in clonality at ibrutinib response reflected expansion of private clonotypes. Baseline clonality was found to be higher than that of age-matched healthy donors and was strongly correlated with circulating CD8+ T-cell counts. Sampling times were not matched between sustained-remission and progressing patients, and lymph node repertoires were not studied.

A MiSeq instrument was used for deep resolution sequencing, which targeted depths ranging from 1 in 1 million up to 1 in 200,000 T cells, with coverage averaging 10x for each clonotype. TCR beta libraries were generated with the immunoSEQ hsTCRB Kit. Concerning the study's data processing: The data were analyzed with ImmunoSEQ Analyzer and ImmunoSEQ Data Assistant, and V, D and J gene assignments followed IMGT definitions. Clonality, with values ranging from 0 to 1, was calculated as one minus the normalized Shannon entropy of productive rearrangement frequencies. Only overrepresented clonotypes making up at least 0.05% of the repertoire of each patient were included in the public clonotype analysis. Some 14 age-matched healthy donor repertoires from immuneACCESS served as clonality controls. This immuneACCESS table, as held by TCRdb, lists in-frame sequences with V and J called but not all clones. Of the missing ones, under half trace to an unresolved V gene in checked studies; the others have no known cause. V, J and clone size are taken as reported in that table, and D and trimming were inferred from the DNA itself. The table for this sample lists a few hundred thousand clones; under 80% of them were counted only once. The biggest ten clones account for 15% of the sample.

Details on this clone: Its binding antigen is unknown. Per-nucleotide qualities are absent, and no much larger clonotype sits a single base away.

This specimen was PBMCs, taken after 24 months of ibrutinib treatment. This TCR came from a human donor with chronic lymphocytic leukemia. This receptor chain uses TRBV7-2 and TRBJ1-2, with the D gene call left open. CDR3 region: CASSLTDYGYTF. The nucleotide sequence is TGTGCCAGCAGCCTAACAGACTATGGCTACACCTTC. The CDR3 plus the reference TRBV7-2 and TRBJ1-2 genes for the other parts give the full variable domain: GAGVSQSPSNKVTEKGKDVELRCDPISGHTALYWYRQSLGQGLEFLIYFQGNSAPDKSGLPSDRFSAERTGGSVSTLTIQRTQQEDSAVYLCASSLTDYGYTFGSGTRLTVV.